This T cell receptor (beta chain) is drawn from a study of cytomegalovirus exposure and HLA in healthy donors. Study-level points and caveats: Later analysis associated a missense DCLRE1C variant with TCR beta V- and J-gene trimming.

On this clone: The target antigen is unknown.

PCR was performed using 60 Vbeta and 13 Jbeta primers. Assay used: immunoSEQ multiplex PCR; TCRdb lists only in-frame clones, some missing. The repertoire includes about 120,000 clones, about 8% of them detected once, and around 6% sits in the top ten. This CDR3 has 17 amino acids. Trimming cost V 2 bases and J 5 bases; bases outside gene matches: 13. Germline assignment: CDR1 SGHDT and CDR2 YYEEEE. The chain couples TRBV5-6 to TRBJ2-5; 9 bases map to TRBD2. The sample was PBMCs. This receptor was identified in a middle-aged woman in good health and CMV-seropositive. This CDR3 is CASSLPAGGRFRETQYF. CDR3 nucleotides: TGTGCCAGCAGCTTACCAGCGGGGGGCCGCTTTAGGGAGACCCAGTACTTC.